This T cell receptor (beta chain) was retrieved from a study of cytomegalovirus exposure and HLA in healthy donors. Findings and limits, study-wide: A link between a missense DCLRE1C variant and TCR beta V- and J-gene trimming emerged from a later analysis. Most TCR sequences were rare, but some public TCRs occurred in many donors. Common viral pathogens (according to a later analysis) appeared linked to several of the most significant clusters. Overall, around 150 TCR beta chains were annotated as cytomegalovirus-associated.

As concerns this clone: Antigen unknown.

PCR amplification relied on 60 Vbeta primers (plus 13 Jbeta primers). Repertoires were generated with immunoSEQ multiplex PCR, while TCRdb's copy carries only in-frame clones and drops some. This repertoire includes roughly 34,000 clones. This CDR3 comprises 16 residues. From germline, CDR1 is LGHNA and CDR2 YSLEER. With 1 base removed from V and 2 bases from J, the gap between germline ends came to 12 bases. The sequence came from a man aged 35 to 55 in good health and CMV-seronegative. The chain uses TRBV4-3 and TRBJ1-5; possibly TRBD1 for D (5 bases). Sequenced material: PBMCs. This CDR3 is CASSQGLVRGNQPQHF. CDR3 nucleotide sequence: TGCGCCAGCAGCCAAGGTCTGGTCAGGGGCAATCAGCCCCAGCATTTT.